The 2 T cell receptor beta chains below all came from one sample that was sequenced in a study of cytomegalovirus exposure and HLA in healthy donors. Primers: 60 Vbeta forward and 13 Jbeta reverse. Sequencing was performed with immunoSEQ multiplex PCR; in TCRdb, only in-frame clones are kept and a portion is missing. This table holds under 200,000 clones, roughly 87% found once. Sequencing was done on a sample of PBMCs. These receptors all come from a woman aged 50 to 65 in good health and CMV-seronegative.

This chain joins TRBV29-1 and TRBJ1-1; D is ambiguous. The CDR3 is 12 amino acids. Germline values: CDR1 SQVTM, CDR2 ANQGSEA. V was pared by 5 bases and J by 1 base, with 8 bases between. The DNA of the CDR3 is TGCAGCGTTTGGTCGGGGAACACTGAAGCTTTCTTT. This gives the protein CSVWSGNTEAFF.

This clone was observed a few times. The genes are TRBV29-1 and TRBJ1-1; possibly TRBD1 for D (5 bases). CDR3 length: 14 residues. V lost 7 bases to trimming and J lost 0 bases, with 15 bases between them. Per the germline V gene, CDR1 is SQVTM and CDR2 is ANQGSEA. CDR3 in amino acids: CSGTAGPMNTEAFF. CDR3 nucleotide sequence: TGCAGCGGAACTGCGGGGCCCATGAACACTGAAGCTTTCTTT.